The 9 T cell receptor beta chains in this list originate from one sample, sequenced in a study of cytomegalovirus exposure and HLA in healthy donors. The PCR had 60 Vbeta and 13 Jbeta primers. Assay: immunoSEQ multiplex PCR; the TCRdb copy retains only in-frame clones and omits some. The sample lists 150,000 to 200,000 clones; roughly 80% were seen once. The sequencing sample was made of PBMCs. Every receptor here comes from a boy between 10 and 17 years old in good health and CMV-seronegative.

V gene TRBV7-8 combines with J gene TRBJ2-7; TRBD2 matches at 9 bases. The CDR3 runs 14 residues. With 2 bases clipped from V and 4 bases from J, the junction kept 3 bases outside the gene matches. Per germline, CDR1 SGHVS and CDR2 FQNEAQ. The CDR3 is CASSLRLAGYEQYF. CDR3 DNA: TGTGCCAGCAGCTTACGCCTAGCGGGATACGAGCAGTACTTC.

V is TRBV29-1 and J is TRBJ1-2; D remains ambiguous. The V end lost 4 bases, the J end lost 3 bases, and 9 bases lay between the germline ends. The CDR3 length is 12 residues. The V gene's germline CDR1 is SQVTM and CDR2 ANQGSEA. CDR3 DNA: TGCAGCGTTGTTGGCAGTTACTATGGCTACACCTTC. It is translated as CSVVGSYYGYTF. The full variable domain, in which reference TRBV29-1 and TRBJ1-2 provide the parts outside the CDR3, is SAVISQKPSRDICQRGTSLTIQCQVDSQVTMMFWYRQQPGQSLTLIATANQGSEATYESGFVIDKFPISRPNLTFSTLTVSNMSPEDSSIYLCSVVGSYYGYTFGSGTRLTVV.

As to this clone: The junction departs from the called germline gene at one end, perhaps through a read error. The rearrangement uses TRBV7-7 and TRBJ2-1, with TRBD2 identical over 11 bases. The CDR3 extends over 15 amino acids. Germline V gene sequence: CDR1 SSHAT, CDR2 FNYEAQ (reference sequence). CDR3 loop: CASSLTSGSGNEQFF. The CDR3, as DNA: TGTGCTAGCAGCTTAACTAGCGGGAGTGGAAATGAGCAGTTCTTC.

The chain is built from TRBV27 and TRBJ1-2; 8 bases map to TRBD1. The germline CDR1 and CDR2 sequences are MNHEY and SMNVEV (reference sequence). Trimming took 7 bases from V and 2 from J; bases not matched to a gene: 15. This CDR3 contains 17 residues. The CDR3: CASKHSGQAPHNYGYTF. For the CDR3, the DNA is TGTGCCAGCAAACACTCGGGACAGGCTCCCCACAACTATGGCTACACCTTC.

The chain recombines TRBV7-9 with TRBJ2-1; D is undetermined. The CDR3 loop spans 13 amino acids. The germline CDR1 and CDR2 sequences are SEHNR and FQNEAQ (reference sequence). Trimming removed 6 bases at V and 4 bases at J, with 10 bases between. CDR3 region: CASSKPGYNEQFF. In DNA form, the CDR3 reads TGTGCCAGCAGTAAACCAGGTTACAATGAGCAGTTCTTC.

This clone was counted a single time. The chain has TRBV12-5 and TRBJ2-1, with TRBD1 as a possible D gene (5 bases). Trimming took 2 bases from V and 5 from J, leaving 22 bases between them. This CDR3 region has 18 residues. Germline V lookup: CDR1 LGHNT, CDR2 FRNRAP. The CDR3 DNA follows: TGTGCTAGTGGTTTGTTAGGAAGGGGCACCCAAACCCACAATGAGCAGTTCTTC. Translated: CASGLLGRGTQTHNEQFF.

V and J are TRBV28 and TRBJ2-7; no definite D call. Germline CDR1 MDHEN, CDR2 SYDVKM. The CDR3 runs 14 residues. Trimming removed 3 bases from V and 1 base from J, with 10 bases in between. The CDR3, as DNA: TGTGCCAGCAGTTTGACTGGTCCTTCCTACGAGCAGTACTTC. Translating gives CASSLTGPSYEQYF.

V usage is TRBV10-1 and J usage is TRBJ2-5; 7 bases map to TRBD1. CDR3 length equals 15 residues. V gave up 6 bases and J gave up 4 bases; unmatched junction bases: 11. The germline V gene has CDR1 WNHNN and CDR2 SYGVQD (reference sequence). CDR3 sequence reads: CASRPNRGNRETQYF. The CDR3 DNA reads TGCGCCAGCAGGCCAAACAGGGGCAATAGAGAGACCCAGTACTTC.

The chain recombines TRBV6-5 with TRBJ2-4; TRBD1 matches at 8 bases. Germline CDR1 reads MNHEY; CDR2 reads SVGAGI. This CDR3 has 13 amino acids. V was pared by 6 bases and J by 8 bases, with 6 bases of the junction left unmatched. The CDR3 reads CASSPAGGHIQYF. The CDR3 DNA follows: TGTGCCAGCAGCCCCGCAGGGGGCCACATTCAGTACTTC.